Below are 2 T cell receptor beta chains sequenced from a single sample in a study of blood T cells in healthy people across ages. A second about 7 to 11 cycle PCR used barcoded and J-beta primers. TCRdb recomputed calls from the 5' RACE reads with MiXCR, one row per CDR3 protein. Among 1.5 million to 1.9 million distinct CDR3 sequences listed, around 40% were seen once. The specimen sequenced was blood. The receptors were gathered from a woman under 30 in good health.

This clonotype was counted at least ten times. The chain links TRBV25-1 to TRBJ2-3; D is possibly TRBD1 or TRBD2 (6 bases each). Germline V gene sequence: CDR1 MGHDK, CDR2 SYGVNS. The CDR3 extends over 20 amino acids. V lost 2 bases and J 4 bases, leaving 28 bases between the germline ends. The CDR3 reads CASSEGPPPIADEGADTQYF. Here the CDR3 DNA reads TGTGCCAGCAGTGAAGGTCCCCCACCAATAGCGGATGAGGGGGCAGATACGCAGTATTTT.

The V and J genes are TRBV5-8 and TRBJ2-1; D might be TRBD2 (6 bases). The ends were cut back, 4 bases at V and 0 bases at J, with 14 bases in the middle. The germline V gene has CDR1 SGHTS and CDR2 YDEGEE. This CDR3 comprises 16 residues. CDR3 in DNA: TGTGCCAGCAGCGTCCACCCGGGACTCTCCTACAATGAGCAGTTCTTC. Translation: CASSVHPGLSYNEQFF.